This is a list of T cell receptor beta chains from one sample in a study of blood T cell repertoires in COVID-19. The repertoire was sequenced with immunoSEQ multiplex PCR; TCRdb's copy has only in-frame clones and lacks some. The table records some 160,000 clones, 85% to 90% of them present only once. Sample: peripheral blood. The receptor source for this set is a woman aged 70 to 79 with COVID-19, enrolled during active disease. Both conserved end residues are part of each CDR3. A D gene is named only where the DNA matches it firmly. Part of the rows lack a size; the others show once, few, many or a class for expanded clones.

v_gene,abundance,d_gene,j_gene,CDR3aa,CDR3nt
TRBV11-1,NA,NA,TRBJ2-4,CASSSDRLGIQYF,TGTGCCAGCAGCTCTGACAGGCTAGGCATTCAGTACTTC
TRBV6-5,NA,TRBD1,TRBJ2-7,CASSYRDRGPYEQYF,TGTGCCAGCAGTTACCGGGACAGGGGTCCCTACGAGCAGTACTTC
TRBV5-1,NA,NA,TRBJ2-5,CASSLGTGDKETQYF,TGCGCCAGCAGCTTAGGAACTGGAGATAAAGAGACCCAGTACTTC
TRBV5-6,NA,TRBD1,TRBJ1-1,CASSGNRGVNTEAFF,TGTGCCAGCAGCGGCAACAGGGGGGTGAACACTGAAGCTTTCTTT
TRBV11-1,NA,NA,TRBJ2-7,CASSRSDSTGAGEQYF,TGTGCCAGCAGCCGCTCGGACAGTACTGGAGCAGGGGAGCAGTACTTC
TRBV19,NA,NA,TRBJ1-1,CASTTGLDTEAFF,TGTGCCAGTACAACAGGGCTTGACACTGAAGCTTTCTTT
TRBV25-1,NA,NA,TRBJ1-2,CASSGLRGTNYGYTF,TGTGCCAGCAGTGGATTGAGGGGGACTAACTATGGCTACACCTTC
TRBV7-2,NA,NA,TRBJ2-7,CASSPPFVNEQYF,TGTGCCAGCAGCCCCCCCTTTGTTAACGAGCAGTACTTC
TRBV5-5,NA,NA,TRBJ2-6,CASTAAISGANVLTF,TGTGCCAGCACAGCGGCTATCTCTGGGGCCAACGTCCTGACTTTC
TRBV12-3/TRBV12-4,NA,NA,TRBJ2-2,CASQGPITGELFF,TGTGCCAGCCAGGGGCCTATTACCGGGGAGCTGTTTTTT
TRBV5-5,NA,TRBD1,TRBJ1-1,CASSLIGTGSLTEAFF,TGTGCCAGCAGCTTGATCGGGACAGGCTCTTTAACTGAAGCTTTCTTT
TRBV7-6,NA,TRBD1,TRBJ1-1,CASTPNRGTNTEAFF,TGTGCCAGCACCCCTAACAGGGGCACCAACACTGAAGCTTTCTTT
TRBV15,NA,TRBD1,TRBJ1-3,CATSVWDRRKWGNTIYF,TGTGCCACCAGCGTATGGGACAGGAGGAAGTGGGGGAACACCATATATTTT
TRBV29-1,NA,NA,TRBJ2-7,CSVEAQGRGGSYEQYF,TGCAGCGTTGAGGCCCAAGGGAGGGGGGGGTCCTACGAGCAGTACTTC
TRBV6-1,NA,NA,TRBJ1-2,CASSELTRGRGYTF,TGTGCCAGCAGTGAACTCACCAGGGGCCGGGGCTACACCTTC
TRBV28,NA,TRBD1,TRBJ1-4,CASSRPGTGLRNEKLFF,TGTGCCAGCAGCCGCCCCGGGACAGGCCTTCGTAATGAAAAACTGTTTTTT
TRBV5-1,NA,NA,TRBJ2-7,CASWPLVAGRGEQYF,TGCGCCAGCTGGCCGCTCGTGGCAGGTCGGGGTGAGCAGTACTTC
TRBV27,few,TRBD1,TRBJ1-4,CASSFGRQGRTNEKLFF,TGTGCCAGCAGTTTCGGGAGACAGGGGCGGACTAATGAAAAACTGTTTTTT
TRBV21-1,NA,NA,TRBJ1-3,CASSKGEAKLDSGNTIYF,TGTGCCAGCAGCAAAGGAGAAGCGAAACTAGACTCTGGAAACACCATATATTTT
TRBV10-3,NA,TRBD2,TRBJ2-3,CAINSGLAGGPDTQYF,TGTGCCATAAACTCGGGACTAGCGGGGGGGCCAGATACGCAGTATTTT
TRBV21-1,NA,NA,TRBJ1-2,CASSWGQGGLWGYTF,TGTGCCAGCAGCTGGGGACAGGGAGGTCTGTGGGGCTACACCTTC
TRBV3-1/TRBV3-2,NA,TRBD2,TRBJ2-7,CASSPNGLAFHEQYF,TGTGCCAGCAGCCCAAACGGACTAGCGTTCCACGAGCAGTACTTC
TRBV5-1,NA,TRBD1,TRBJ1-1,CASSLGQGMNTEAFF,TGCGCCAGCAGCTTAGGACAGGGGATGAACACTGAAGCTTTCTTT
TRBV6-1,NA,TRBD2,TRBJ2-7,CASSTGTSARPYF,TGTGCCAGCAGCACAGGGACTAGCGCGAGACCGTACTTC
TRBV5-1,NA,TRBD1,TRBJ2-2,CASSRARTGGDTGELFF,TGCGCCAGCAGCAGGGCCCGGACAGGGGGCGATACCGGGGAGCTGTTTTTT
TRBV2,NA,NA,TRBJ2-4,CASSDDGWINIQYF,TGTGCCAGCAGTGATGACGGGTGGATAAACATTCAGTACTTC
TRBV28,NA,TRBD2,TRBJ2-5,CASSRTLANEETQYF,TGTGCCAGCAGTCGAACACTAGCGAATGAAGAGACCCAGTACTTC
TRBV15,NA,NA,TRBJ2-7,CATSKGGPSYEQYF,TGTGCCACCTCGAAAGGGGGTCCCTCCTACGAGCAGTACTTC
TRBV5-5,NA,NA,TRBJ2-3,CASSRGNGLNTDTQYF,TGTGCCAGCAGCCGAGGAAACGGACTGAACACAGATACGCAGTATTTT
TRBV16,NA,TRBD2,TRBJ2-2,CASSHSVTSAGELFF,TGTGCCAGCAGCCACTCTGTGACTAGCGCCGGGGAGCTGTTTTTT
TRBV21-1,NA,NA,TRBJ1-2,CASGPSYTF,TGTGCCAGCGGCCCAAGCTACACCTTC
TRBV7-2,NA,NA,TRBJ1-1,CASSLDRTEAFF,TGTGCCAGCAGCTTAGATCGGACTGAAGCTTTCTTT
TRBV7-2,NA,TRBD1,TRBJ2-5,CASSTRQGRETQYF,TGTGCCAGCAGCACACGACAGGGGCGGGAGACCCAGTACTTC
TRBV7-2,NA,TRBD1,TRBJ2-7,CASSSGQGPYEQYF,TGTGCCAGCAGCTCCGGACAGGGGCCCTACGAGCAGTACTTC
TRBV3-1/TRBV3-2,NA,NA,TRBJ2-3,CASSQEGARGTDTQYF,TGTGCCAGCAGCCAAGAAGGGGCCCGGGGCACAGATACGCAGTATTTT
TRBV20-1,NA,NA,TRBJ2-1,CSASSLRGQAYNEQFF,TGCAGTGCTAGTTCTTTAAGGGGACAAGCCTACAATGAGCAGTTCTTC
TRBV27,NA,NA,TRBJ2-1,CASSWSGGLTYNEQFF,TGTGCCAGCAGTTGGAGTGGGGGGTTAACCTACAATGAGCAGTTCTTC
TRBV30,NA,TRBD2,TRBJ2-3,CAWSSGGARYF,TGTGCCTGGAGCAGCGGGGGGGCAAGGTATTTT
TRBV5-4,NA,NA,TRBJ1-2,CASSTSGNLYGYTF,TGTGCCAGCAGCACGAGCGGGAACCTCTATGGCTACACCTTC
TRBV19,NA,NA,TRBJ2-7,CASSGPPEVYEQYF,TGTGCCAGTAGTGGCCCCCCGGAGGTCTACGAGCAGTACTTC
TRBV3-1/TRBV3-2,NA,TRBD1,TRBJ1-5,CASSQGDRGSNQPQHF,TGTGCCAGCAGCCAAGGCGACAGGGGTAGCAATCAGCCCCAGCATTTT
TRBV7-3,NA,NA,TRBJ2-2,CASSRRGTSSSTGELFF,TGTGCCAGCAGTCGACGAGGAACTAGCTCAAGCACCGGGGAGCTGTTTTTT
TRBV5-5,NA,NA,TRBJ1-4,CASSLEARGFEKLFF,TGTGCCAGCAGCTTGGAGGCCAGGGGATTTGAAAAACTGTTTTTT
TRBV5-1,once,NA,TRBJ2-2,CASSLGSGNTGELFF,TGCGCCAGCAGCTTGGGGTCAGGGAACACCGGGGAGCTGTTTTTT
TRBV3-1/TRBV3-2,once,TRBD1,TRBJ2-5,CASTPGTGRRETQYF,TGTGCCAGCACCCCCGGGACAGGGAGGCGGGAGACCCAGTACTTC
TRBV29-1,NA,TRBD1,TRBJ2-7,CSVDNRGSEQYF,TGCAGCGTTGATAACAGGGGAAGCGAGCAGTACTTC
TRBV28,NA,NA,TRBJ2-2,CASSLGGPNTGELFF,TGTGCCAGCAGTTTAGGAGGGCCGAACACCGGGGAGCTGTTTTTT
TRBV29-1,few,NA,TRBJ1-1,CSVRTEGGIGEAFF,TGCAGCGTTCGTACGGAGGGTGGGATTGGTGAAGCTTTCTTT